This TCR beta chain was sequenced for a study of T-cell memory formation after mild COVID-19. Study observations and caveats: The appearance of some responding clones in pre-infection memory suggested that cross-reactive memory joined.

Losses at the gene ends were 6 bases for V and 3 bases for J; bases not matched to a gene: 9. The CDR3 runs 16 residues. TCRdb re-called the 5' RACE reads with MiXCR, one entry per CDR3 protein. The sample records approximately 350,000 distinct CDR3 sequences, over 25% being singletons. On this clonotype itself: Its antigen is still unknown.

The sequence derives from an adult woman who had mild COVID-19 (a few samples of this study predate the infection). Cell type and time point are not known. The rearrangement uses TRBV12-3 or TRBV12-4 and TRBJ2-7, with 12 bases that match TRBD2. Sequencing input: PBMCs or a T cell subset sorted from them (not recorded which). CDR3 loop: CASSQSWTSGIYEQYF. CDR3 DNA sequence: TGTGCCAGCAGCCAATCCTGGACTAGCGGGATCTACGAGCAGTACTTC.